The 23 T cell receptor beta chains reported below all come from one sample, sequenced in a study of T cells after yellow fever vaccination. In TCRdb, the 5' RACE reads were re-called with MiXCR into one record per CDR3 protein. The table lists fewer than 350,000 distinct CDR3 sequences, 3% to 4.5% of them singletons. Here the sequenced sample was PBMCs, taken on the day of the yellow fever booster vaccination. The receptor source for this set is a man in his late teens or twenties who received the YFV17D yellow fever vaccine.

The sample holds many counts of this clonotype. This chain's CDR3 is CSARLYDEQFF. In DNA form, the CDR3 reads TGCAGCGCTCGACTGTACGATGAGCAGTTCTTC. This chain uses TRBV29-1 with TRBJ2-1; D call uncertain. Germline V gives CDR1 SQVTM, CDR2 ANQGSEA. The CDR3 loop spans 11 amino acids. V lost 7 bases and J 8 bases, leaving 12 bases between the germline ends.

There are a few counts of this clonotype. The V and J genes are TRBV10-3 and TRBJ1-4, with D maybe TRBD1 (5 bases). V was trimmed by 0 bases and J by 5 bases, leaving 13 bases between them. This CDR3 comprises 16 residues. The germline V gene has CDR1 ENHRY and CDR2 SYGVKD. In nucleotides, the CDR3 is TGTGCCATCAGTGAGTCGAGAGGGGTGGGGAATGAAAAACTGTTTTTT. Its translation is CAISESRGVGNEKLFF.

This clonotype has ten or more counts. This chain links TRBV5-1 with TRBJ1-1; a weak D match, TRBD1 (6 bases). Germline loops: CDR1 SGHRS, CDR2 YFSETQ. V lost 4 bases and J lost 7, with 11 bases in between. The CDR3 has 12 residues. CDR3 DNA: TGCGCCAGCAGCGCGGGACAAGGTGAAGCTTTCTTT. As protein: CASSAGQGEAFF. The full variable domain, completed using reference TRBV5-1 and TRBJ1-1, is KAGVTQTPRYLIKTRGQQVTLSCSPISGHRSVSWYQQTPGQGLQFLFEYFSETQRNKGNFPGRFSGRQFSNSRSEMNVSTLELGDSALYLCASSAGQGEAFFGQGTRLTVV.

This clonotype was detected many times. J is TRBJ2-7 and V is TRBV7-2; D remains ambiguous. This CDR3 is 11 amino acids long. V was clipped by 4 bases and J by 3 bases, with 4 bases between them. Per the germline V gene, CDR1 is SGHTA and CDR2 is FQGNSA. The chain's CDR3 is CASSSLYEQYF. The CDR3 DNA sequence: TGTGCCAGCAGCTCCCTCTACGAGCAGTACTTC.

The table lists this clonotype with many counts. This rearrangement joins TRBV29-1 to TRBJ2-7; TRBD1 agrees at 9 bases. In germline, CDR1 is SQVTM, CDR2 ANQGSEA. The CDR3 spans 12 residues. V lost 4 bases, J lost 4 bases, and 2 bases stayed unmatched. The CDR3, as DNA: TGCAGCGTTGGGGACAGGGATTACGAGCAGTACTTC. Translated: CSVGDRDYEQYF.

This clonotype was observed at least ten times. The chain links TRBV7-2 to TRBJ1-1; D perhaps matches TRBD1 (5 bases). V lost 0 bases and J lost 2, with 10 bases in between. The CDR3 spans 15 residues. The V gene's germline CDR1 is SGHTA and CDR2 FQGNSA. The CDR3 is CASSLAPQGNTEAFF. CDR3 DNA: TGTGCCAGCAGCTTAGCACCGCAGGGAAACACTGAAGCTTTCTTT.

This clonotype was detected many times. The CDR3 coding sequence is TGTGCCAGCAGTTTAGGGCCTAGCGGGCCGCGCTCCTACGAGCAGTACGTC. It translates to CASSLGPSGPRSYEQYV. This chain uses TRBV12-3 or TRBV12-4 with TRBJ2-7; 8 bases line up with TRBD2. J gave up 0 bases and V 1 base, and 8 bases lay outside the gene matches. The CDR3 covers 17 residues.

This clonotype was seen many times. The chain couples TRBV12-3 or TRBV12-4 to TRBJ2-7; D not certain. V dropped 2 bases and J dropped 2 bases, with 13 bases sitting between them. The CDR3 runs to 15 residues. The CDR3 sequence: CASSLSRALAYEQYF. The CDR3 DNA reads as TGTGCCAGCAGTTTAAGTCGAGCCCTAGCCTACGAGCAGTACTTC.

In its sample, this clonotype was seen a few times. The V call is TRBV7-2, the J call TRBJ2-3, with D maybe TRBD2 (6 bases). Trimming removed 5 bases from V and 2 bases from J, with 17 bases in between. The germline gives CDR1 SGHTA, CDR2 FQGNSA. The CDR3 runs 16 residues. Here the CDR3 DNA reads TGTGCCAGCAGCCTAGAATTTCGGACTACCACAGATACGCAGTATTTT. It is translated as CASSLEFRTTTDTQYF.

The table lists this clonotype with many counts. The chain links TRBV5-4 to TRBJ2-7; 10 bases map to TRBD1. CDR3 length: 17 amino acids. Looked up from germline, CDR1 is SGHNT and CDR2 is YYREEE (reference sequence). With 4 bases clipped from V and 3 bases from J, the junction kept 13 bases outside the gene matches. CDR3 in amino acids: CASSPTGGDRGFYEQYF. In nucleotides, the CDR3 is TGTGCCAGCAGCCCAACCGGAGGGGACAGGGGTTTCTACGAGCAGTACTTC.

This clonotype was observed many times. This chain uses TRBV5-6 with TRBJ1-5; 9 bases match TRBD1. CDR3 length: 15 amino acids. The V segment lost 3 bases and the J segment 2 bases; nucleotides outside the gene matches: 3. The germline V gene encodes CDR1 SGHDT and CDR2 YYEEEE. In nucleotides, the CDR3 is TGTGCCAGCAGCTCGGGACAGGGCGGCAATCAGCCCCAGCATTTT. This sequence encodes CASSSGQGGNQPQHF.

The chain is built from TRBV3-1 and TRBJ2-7; 7 nucleotides match TRBD2. Germline CDR1 is LGHDT and CDR2 is YNNKEL (reference sequence). With 1 base clipped from V and 3 bases from J, the junction kept 6 bases outside the gene matches. The length of the CDR3 is 15 residues. The CDR3 DNA is TGTGCCAGCAGCCAAGGGTCAGCGGGGAGCTACGAGCAGTACGTC. It yields the protein CASSQGSAGSYEQYV.

In this sample, this clonotype turned up many times. The chain is built from TRBV20-1 and TRBJ2-1; D gene uncertain. The CDR3 runs 17 residues. Germline V CDR1 and CDR2: DFQATT, SNEGSKA (reference sequence). Trimming took 2 bases from V and 0 from J, leaving 17 bases between them. The CDR3 region has the DNA TGCAGTGCTAGACTCAACGGAGACCGCCGCTCCTACAATGAGCAGTTCTTC. Translated: CSARLNGDRRSYNEQFF.

This clonotype was picked up many times. The J gene is TRBJ1-1, the V gene TRBV7-3; tentative D call: TRBD1 (5 bases). Germline V lookup: CDR1 SGHTA, CDR2 FQGTGA. The ends were cut back, 5 bases at V and 3 bases at J, with 13 bases in the middle. The length of the CDR3 is 14 residues. The CDR3, as DNA: TGTGCCAGCAGCCCCGGTGGGGGATACACTGAAGCTTTCTTT. Translation: CASSPGGGYTEAFF.

The chain links TRBV24-1 to TRBJ2-2; tentative D call: TRBD2 (6 bases). Germline loops: CDR1 KGHDR, CDR2 SFDVKD. Trimming took 2 bases from V and 1 from J, leaving 10 bases between them. The CDR3 is 16 residues long. CDR3 sequence: CATSDSWGENTGELFF. CDR3 coding DNA: TGTGCCACCAGTGATTCCTGGGGGGAGAACACCGGGGAGCTGTTTTTT.

The chain couples TRBV20-1 to TRBJ2-3; D is perhaps TRBD2 (6 bases). Deletions cut 6 bases from V and 6 bases from J, with 13 bases between. CDR1 and CDR2 from the germline V gene are DFQATT and SNEGSKA (reference sequence). The CDR3 length is 12 residues. The CDR3 loop reads CSATGGVDTQYF. The CDR3, as DNA: TGCAGTGCAACGGGCGGGGTCGATACGCAGTATTTT.

V is TRBV7-8 and J is TRBJ2-7, with D tentatively TRBD1 (5 bases). The CDR3 is made up of 16 amino acids. The germline CDR1 and CDR2 sequences are SGHVS and FQNEAQ. The V and J ends lost 1 base and 3 bases respectively, with 16 bases between them. DNA of the CDR3: TGTGCCAGCAGCTTAGTTAGGCGACAGAGCAACTACGAGCAGTACTTC. It codes for CASSLVRRQSNYEQYF.

This rearrangement joins TRBV7-2 to TRBJ1-5; D gene unclear. The germline CDR1 and CDR2 sequences are SGHTA and FQGNSA. The V end lost 5 bases, the J end lost 0 bases, and 14 bases lay between the germline ends. The CDR3 runs 16 residues. The CDR3: CASSPQATDSNQPQHF. The CDR3 nucleotides read TGTGCCAGCAGCCCCCAGGCGACCGATAGCAATCAGCCCCAGCATTTT.

This sequence joins TRBV6-5 and TRBJ2-1; 11 bases agree with TRBD2. From germline, CDR1 is MNHEY and CDR2 SVGAGI. This CDR3 spans 16 amino acids. V lost 4 bases and J lost 7; bases outside the gene matches: 9. The DNA for the CDR3 is TGTGCCAGCAGTTCCGGGGTAGCGGGGGGGCGGAATGAGCAGTTCTTC. Its translation: CASSSGVAGGRNEQFF.

This clonotype occurred a few times. The rearrangement uses TRBV20-1 and TRBJ1-4; maybe TRBD1 (5 bases). Trimming shortened V by 3 bases and J by 8 bases, and 19 bases separated the two germline ends. This CDR3 comprises 15 residues. Germline assignment: CDR1 DFQATT and CDR2 SNEGSKA (reference sequence). DNA for the CDR3: TGCAGTGCTAGTATGGGGCAGGGACGATCGGAAAAACTGTTTTTT. It specifies CSASMGQGRSEKLFF.

The sample holds many counts of this clonotype. The chain links TRBV12-3 or TRBV12-4 to TRBJ2-7, with TRBD2 matching 7 bases. The CDR3 length is 14 residues. V was pared by 3 bases and J by 0 bases, with 2 bases of the junction left unmatched. CDR3 in amino acids: CASSFWTSSYEQYF. The CDR3 DNA reads as TGTGCCAGCAGTTTCTGGACTAGCTCCTACGAGCAGTACTTC.

This clonotype was recorded a few times. The V and J genes are TRBV12-3 or TRBV12-4 and TRBJ1-1, with D unresolved. The germline V and J ends were trimmed by 5 bases and 0 bases, with 7 bases remaining between them. The CDR3 sequence is 13 residues long. The chain's CDR3 is CASSSLMNTEAFF. As DNA, the CDR3 is TGTGCCAGCAGTAGCCTTATGAACACTGAAGCTTTCTTT.

Note on this clonotype: The junction shows a germline mismatch at one end, possibly a read error. The gene calls are TRBV29-1 and TRBJ1-1; D gene ambiguous. The CDR3 extends over 11 amino acids. Germline CDR1 is SQVTM and CDR2 is ANQGSEA. CDR3 amino acids: CSVEGRTIILF. The DNA of the CDR3 is TGCAGCGTTGAGGGCCGGACCATCATCCTCTTT.